This TCR beta chain was recovered during a study of blood T cell repertoires in COVID-19. Study in general: The United States, Italy and Spain provided the acute and convalescent COVID-19 samples. The analysed material was cDNA or gDNA that came from T cells, B-cell-depleted T cells, or PBMCs.

A note on this clone: The identical CDR3 is also encoded by other nucleotide sequences in the sample.

Source study methods: It was from reference gene primer amplification that nucleated cell counts were estimated. Measured with immunoSEQ multiplex PCR; TCRdb has only the in-frame clones, and not every one. V and J calls and clone size follow that table, whereas D and trimming were derived from the DNA. There are approximately 500,000 clones in the sample; roughly nine tenths occur only once, and 7.8% lies in the top ten. The ends lost 1 base at V and 0 bases at J; junction bases unmatched: 1. CDR1 SEHNR and CDR2 FQNEAQ come from the germline V gene (reference sequence). The CDR3 contains 15 residues.

The origin of this receptor is a woman aged 45-65 years with COVID-19, enrolled during active disease. Sequencing used peripheral blood. V and J are TRBV7-9 and TRBJ2-3, with 7 bases matching TRBD2. DNA for the CDR3: TGTGCCAGCAGCTTAGTCGGGGGGAGCACAGATACGCAGTATTTT. It yields the protein CASSLVGGSTDTQYF.